This T cell receptor beta chain emerged from a study of blood T cell repertoires in COVID-19. About the study: Collection of acute and convalescent COVID-19 samples took place in the United States, Italy and Spain. The analysed material was cDNA or gDNA that came from T cells, B-cell-depleted T cells, or PBMCs.

The table came from immunoSEQ multiplex PCR; TCRdb's copy has only in-frame clones and leaves some out. The table includes about 130,000 clones, about 86% detected once. Individuals aged about 18 to 89 years were recruited from 24 US areas. Recovered participants had two consecutive negative NP/OP PCR tests, healthcare professional clearance, or symptom resolution. The material sequenced was PBMCs or T cells enriched from blood (not recorded which). The clonotype was recovered from a man in his fifties who had recovered from COVID-19.

The CDR3 sequence: CASSPGQVQLFF. In nucleotides, the CDR3 is TGTGCCAGCAGTCCCGGACAGGTCCAACTGTTTTTT. The chain is built from TRBV12-3 or TRBV12-4 and TRBJ1-4, with 7 nucleotides matching TRBD1. The CDR3 totals 12 residues. The V segment lost 5 bases and the J segment 12 bases; nucleotides outside the gene matches: 6.